This entry concerns a single T cell receptor beta chain. V was trimmed by 3 bases and J by 0 bases, leaving 14 bases between them. CDR1 and CDR2 from the germline V gene are KGHSH and LQKENI. This CDR3 is 16 amino acids long. These data originate in a study of cytomegalovirus exposure and HLA in healthy donors. Vbeta (60) and Jbeta (13) primers were used in the PCR. Measured with immunoSEQ multiplex PCR; TCRdb has only the in-frame clones, and not every one. The profile shows 130,000 or so clones, 70% to 80% of them singletons. The chain has TRBV18 and TRBJ1-2; D remains ambiguous. Source material: PBMCs. This receptor was identified in a woman aged 60-75 years in good health and CMV-seronegative. This CDR3 is CASSPTFDTTNYGYTF. The CDR3 bases are TGTGCCAGCTCACCCACATTTGACACAACTAACTATGGCTACACCTTC.